This TCR beta chain was sequenced for a study of blood T cell repertoires in COVID-19 (dated by TCRdb to about 2020). Background on the whole study: Samples covering the acute and convalescent phases of COVID-19 were provided by collaborators in the United States, Italy and Spain. The prospective study material was composed of cDNA or gDNA derived from T cells, B-cell-depleted T cells, or PBMCs. Where available, HLA class I and class II types were taken from metadata supplied by the sample provider and were not determined by assay-based typing. Nearly every sample came with metadata listing a de-identified subject ID, COVID-19 status, age in years and sex. Samples came from the ongoing ImmuneRACE study (first 160 participants) plus 1,254 subjects from 6 global collaborators. Subjects who had been exposed to COVID-19, were actively infected with it, or had recovered from it provided the deeply sampled blood TCRbeta repertoires that made up the dataset. The repertoires were released in a freely available public database intended as a resource for research on the immune response to SARS-CoV-2. Beyond this particular receptor, the publication reports: The quantity of clinical and demographic metadata differed by source and by participant and was supplied without curation.

Participants in the prospective study were aged roughly 18 to 95 years, lived in under 30 United States geographic areas, and enrolled through a virtual design. Cohort assignment in the prospective study relied on participant-reported clinical history from a screening survey and a study questionnaire. ImmuneRACE Cohort 3 recovered participants were defined by two consecutive negative NP/OP PCR tests, healthcare professional clearance, or symptom resolution. In the prospective study, whole blood, serum and a nasopharyngeal or oropharyngeal swab were collected from each participant by mobile phlebotomists. Prospective study participants could optionally give additional blood draws and questionnaires over an approximately two-month period. Before DNA extraction, blood samples from the prospective study were shipped at room temperature or frozen. Comment on this clone: Its antigen has not been determined. No quality values exist for individual bases; no much larger clone is one base distant.

The immunoSEQ Assay, a bias-controlled multiplex PCR, was used to amplify TCRbeta CDR3 regions from genomic DNA. The published analysis was carried out like this. Nucleated cell counts per sample were estimated from amplification of reference gene primers within the assay. To quantify the absolute abundance of each unique TCRbeta CDR3 rearrangement, sequence reads were collapsed and filtered. Productive Simpson clonality was computed per sample as the square root of Simpson's diversity index over productive rearrangements. Here the immuneACCESS table is served through TCRdb, limited to in-frame sequences with V and J called. Missing clones are a known gap in these copies; in checked studies unresolved V genes cover under half, and the rest lacks a known reason. V and J calls and clone size come straight from that table; D and trimming were deduced from the DNA. This sample comprises around 200,000 clones, around 90% of them detected only once. Of the sample, 1.2% falls within the top ten clones.

The source is a man aged 25 to 40 who had recovered from COVID-19. Sequenced material: PBMCs or T cells enriched from blood (not recorded which).

CDR3 loop: CASSQGGRGLIYEQYF. The DNA sequence is TGTGCCAGCAGCCAAGGAGGCAGGGGGCTTATTTACGAGCAGTACTTC. The chain employs TRBV3-1 (or the pseudogene TRBV3-2) and TRBJ2-7; 8 central bases correspond to TRBD1. CDR3 length: 16 amino acids, cysteine to phenylalanine. Of the read, only the CDR3 DNA is kept; its 48 bases are in frame from base 1. Trimmed from V: 1 base; trimmed from J: 4 bases; junction bases lacking a gene match: 9. The germline V gene (reference sequence) specifies LGHDT as CDR1 and YNNKEL as CDR2.